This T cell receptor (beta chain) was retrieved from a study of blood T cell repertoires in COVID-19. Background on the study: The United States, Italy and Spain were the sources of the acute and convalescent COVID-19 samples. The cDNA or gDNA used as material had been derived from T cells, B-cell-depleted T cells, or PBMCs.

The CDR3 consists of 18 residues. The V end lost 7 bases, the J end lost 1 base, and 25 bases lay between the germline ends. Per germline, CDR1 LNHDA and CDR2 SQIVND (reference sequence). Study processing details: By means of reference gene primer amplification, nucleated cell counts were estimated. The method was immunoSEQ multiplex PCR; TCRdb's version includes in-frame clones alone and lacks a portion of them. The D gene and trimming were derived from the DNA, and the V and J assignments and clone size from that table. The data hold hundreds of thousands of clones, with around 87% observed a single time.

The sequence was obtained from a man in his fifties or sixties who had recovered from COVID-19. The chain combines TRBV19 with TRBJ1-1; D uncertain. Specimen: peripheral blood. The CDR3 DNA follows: TGTGCCAGTATATCAATATTTGCCCCCGGAGGAGGGAACACTGAAGCTTTCTTT. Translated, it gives CASISIFAPGGGNTEAFF.